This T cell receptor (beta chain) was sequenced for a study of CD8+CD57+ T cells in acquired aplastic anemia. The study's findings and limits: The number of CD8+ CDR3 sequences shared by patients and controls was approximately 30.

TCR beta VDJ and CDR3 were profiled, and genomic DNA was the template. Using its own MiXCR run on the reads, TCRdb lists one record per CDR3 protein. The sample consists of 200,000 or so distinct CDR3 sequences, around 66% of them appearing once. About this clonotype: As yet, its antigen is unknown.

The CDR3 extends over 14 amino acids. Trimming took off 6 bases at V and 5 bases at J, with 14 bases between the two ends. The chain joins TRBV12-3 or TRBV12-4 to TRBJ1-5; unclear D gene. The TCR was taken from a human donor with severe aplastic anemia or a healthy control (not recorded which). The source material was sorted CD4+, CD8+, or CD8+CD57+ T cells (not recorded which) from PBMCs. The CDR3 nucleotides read TGTGCCAGCAGCCTTGGTGAAGTGGATCAGCCCCAGCATTTT. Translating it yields CASSLGEVDQPQHF.